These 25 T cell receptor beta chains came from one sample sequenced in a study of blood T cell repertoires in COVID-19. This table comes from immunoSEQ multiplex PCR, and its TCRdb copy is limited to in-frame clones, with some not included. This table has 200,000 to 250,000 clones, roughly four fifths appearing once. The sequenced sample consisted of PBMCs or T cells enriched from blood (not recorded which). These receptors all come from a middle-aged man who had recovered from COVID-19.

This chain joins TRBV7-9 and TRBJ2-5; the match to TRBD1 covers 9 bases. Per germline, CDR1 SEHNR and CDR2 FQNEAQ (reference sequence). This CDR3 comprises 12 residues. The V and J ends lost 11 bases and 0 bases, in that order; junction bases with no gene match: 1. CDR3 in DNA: TGTGCCGGACAGGGGAACCAAGAGACCCAGTACTTC. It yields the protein CAGQGNQETQYF.

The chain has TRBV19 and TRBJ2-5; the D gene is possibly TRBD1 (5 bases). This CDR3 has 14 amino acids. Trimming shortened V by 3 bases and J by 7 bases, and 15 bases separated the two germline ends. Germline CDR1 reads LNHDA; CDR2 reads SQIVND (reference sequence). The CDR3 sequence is CASSMSRAAGTQYF. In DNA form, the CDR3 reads TGTGCCAGTAGTATGTCCAGGGCCGCCGGGACCCAGTACTTC.

The CDR3 is CASTPQGATTEAFF. For the CDR3, the DNA is TGTGCCAGCACTCCCCAGGGGGCTACCACTGAAGCTTTCTTT. This rearrangement joins TRBV2 to TRBJ1-1; 8 positions agree with TRBD1. The ends lost 7 bases at V and 4 bases at J; junction bases unmatched: 8. This CDR3 is built from 14 residues. CDR1 is SNHLY, CDR2 FYNNEI, per germline.

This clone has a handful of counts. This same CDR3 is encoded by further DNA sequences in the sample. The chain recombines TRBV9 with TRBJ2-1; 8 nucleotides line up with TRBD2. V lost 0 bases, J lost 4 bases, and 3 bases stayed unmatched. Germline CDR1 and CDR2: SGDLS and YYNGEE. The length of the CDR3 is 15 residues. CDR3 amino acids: CASSVGSGGYNEQFF. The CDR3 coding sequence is TGTGCCAGCAGCGTAGGAAGCGGGGGTTACAATGAGCAGTTCTTC.

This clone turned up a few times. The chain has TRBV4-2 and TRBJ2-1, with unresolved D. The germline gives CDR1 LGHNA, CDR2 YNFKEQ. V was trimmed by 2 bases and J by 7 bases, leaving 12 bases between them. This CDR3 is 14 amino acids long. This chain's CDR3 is CASSQTHRENEQFF. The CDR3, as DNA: TGTGCCAGCAGCCAAACCCACAGAGAAAATGAGCAGTTCTTC.

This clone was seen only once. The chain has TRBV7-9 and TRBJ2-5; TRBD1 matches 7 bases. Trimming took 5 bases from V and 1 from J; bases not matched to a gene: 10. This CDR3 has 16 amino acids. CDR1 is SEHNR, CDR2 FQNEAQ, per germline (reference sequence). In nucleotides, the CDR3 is TGTGCCAGCAGCACGCACAGGGACAGTCTCCAAGAGACCCAGTACTTC. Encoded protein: CASSTHRDSLQETQYF.

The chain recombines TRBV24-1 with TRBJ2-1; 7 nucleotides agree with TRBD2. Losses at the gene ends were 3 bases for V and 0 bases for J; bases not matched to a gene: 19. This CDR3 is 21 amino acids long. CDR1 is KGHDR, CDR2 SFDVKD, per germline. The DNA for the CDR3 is TGTGCCACCAGTGATACCAAACTAAATATGGGAGGGCCAAGCTCCTACAATGAGCAGTTCTTC. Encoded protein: CATSDTKLNMGGPSSYNEQFF.

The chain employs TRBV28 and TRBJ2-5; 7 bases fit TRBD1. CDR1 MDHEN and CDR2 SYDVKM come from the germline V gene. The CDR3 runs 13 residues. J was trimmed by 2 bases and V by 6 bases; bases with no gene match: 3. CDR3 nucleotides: TGTGCCAGCAGGAGACAGGGACAAGAGACCCAGTACTTC. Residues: CASRRQGQETQYF.

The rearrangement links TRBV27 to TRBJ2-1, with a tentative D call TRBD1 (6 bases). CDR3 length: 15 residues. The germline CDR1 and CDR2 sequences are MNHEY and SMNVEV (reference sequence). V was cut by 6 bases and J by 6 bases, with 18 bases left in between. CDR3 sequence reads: CASSRTGSSANEQFF. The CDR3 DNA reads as TGTGCCAGCAGCCGAACAGGGAGCTCGGCCAATGAGCAGTTCTTC.

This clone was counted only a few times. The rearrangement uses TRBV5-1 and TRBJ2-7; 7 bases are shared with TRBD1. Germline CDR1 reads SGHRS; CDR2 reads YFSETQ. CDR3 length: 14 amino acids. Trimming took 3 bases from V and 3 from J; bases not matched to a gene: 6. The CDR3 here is CASSSPGQHYEQYF. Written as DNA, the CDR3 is TGCGCCAGCAGCTCCCCGGGACAGCACTACGAGCAGTACTTC.

CDR3 sequence: CASSLAWSGTEAFF. CDR3 in DNA: TGTGCCAGCAGTTTAGCTTGGAGTGGGACTGAAGCTTTCTTT. The chain recombines TRBV27 with TRBJ1-1; D gene uncertain. Germline V CDR1 and CDR2: MNHEY, SMNVEV (reference sequence). The CDR3 runs to 14 residues. Trimming took off 2 bases at V and 5 bases at J, with 12 bases between the two ends.

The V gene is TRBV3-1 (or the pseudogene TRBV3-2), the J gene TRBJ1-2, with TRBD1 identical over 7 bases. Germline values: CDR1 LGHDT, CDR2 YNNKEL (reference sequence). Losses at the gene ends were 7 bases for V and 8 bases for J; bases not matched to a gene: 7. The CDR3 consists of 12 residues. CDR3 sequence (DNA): TGTGCCAGCACAACAGGGGCTGAAGGCTACACCTTC. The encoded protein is CASTTGAEGYTF.

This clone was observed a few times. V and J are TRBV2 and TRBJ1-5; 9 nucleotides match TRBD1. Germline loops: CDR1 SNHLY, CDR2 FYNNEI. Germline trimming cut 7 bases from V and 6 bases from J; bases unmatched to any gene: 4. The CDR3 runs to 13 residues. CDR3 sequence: CASTGQGRQPQHF. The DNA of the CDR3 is TGTGCCAGCACTGGACAGGGGCGTCAGCCCCAGCATTTT.

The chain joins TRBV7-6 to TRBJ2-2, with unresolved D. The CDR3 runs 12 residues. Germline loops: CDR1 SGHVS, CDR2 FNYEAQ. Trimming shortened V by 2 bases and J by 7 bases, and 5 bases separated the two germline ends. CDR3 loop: CASSLRDGELFF. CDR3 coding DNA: TGTGCCAGCAGCTTAAGAGACGGGGAGCTGTTTTTT.

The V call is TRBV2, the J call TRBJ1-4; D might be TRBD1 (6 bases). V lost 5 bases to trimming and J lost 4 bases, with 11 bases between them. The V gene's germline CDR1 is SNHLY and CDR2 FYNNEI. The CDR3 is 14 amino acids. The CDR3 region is CASSKGQHNEKLFF. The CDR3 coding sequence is TGTGCCAGCAGTAAGGGACAACATAATGAAAAACTGTTTTTT.

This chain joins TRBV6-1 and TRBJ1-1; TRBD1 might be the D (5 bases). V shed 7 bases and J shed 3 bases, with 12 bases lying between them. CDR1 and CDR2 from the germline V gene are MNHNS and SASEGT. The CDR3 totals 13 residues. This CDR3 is CASTYRGYTEAFF. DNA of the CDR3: TGTGCCAGCACCTACCGGGGGTACACTGAAGCTTTCTTT.

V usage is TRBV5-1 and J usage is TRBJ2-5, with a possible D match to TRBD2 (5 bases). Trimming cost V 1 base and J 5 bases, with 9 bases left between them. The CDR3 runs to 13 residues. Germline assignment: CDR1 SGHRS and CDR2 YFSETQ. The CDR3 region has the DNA TGCGCCAGCAGCTTGAGAGGCGGGGAGACCCAGTACTTC. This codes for CASSLRGGETQYF.

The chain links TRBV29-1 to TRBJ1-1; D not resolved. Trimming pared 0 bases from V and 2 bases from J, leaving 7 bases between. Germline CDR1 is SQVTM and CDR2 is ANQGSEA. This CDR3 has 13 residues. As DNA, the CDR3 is TGCAGCGTTGAAGAAGTAGCCAACACTGAAGCTTTCTTT. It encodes CSVEEVANTEAFF. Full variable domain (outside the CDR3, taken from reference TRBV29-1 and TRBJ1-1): SAVISQKPSRDICQRGTSLTIQCQVDSQVTMMFWYRQQPGQSLTLIATANQGSEATYESGFVIDKFPISRPNLTFSTLTVSNMSPEDSSIYLCSVEEVANTEAFFGQGTRLTVV.

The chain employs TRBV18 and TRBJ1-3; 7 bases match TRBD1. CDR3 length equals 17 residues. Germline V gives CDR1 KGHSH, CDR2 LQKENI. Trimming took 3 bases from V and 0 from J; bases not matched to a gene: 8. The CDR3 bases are TGTGCCAGCTCACCTGCGACAGGGTCCTCCTCTGGAAACACCATATATTTT. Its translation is CASSPATGSSSGNTIYF.

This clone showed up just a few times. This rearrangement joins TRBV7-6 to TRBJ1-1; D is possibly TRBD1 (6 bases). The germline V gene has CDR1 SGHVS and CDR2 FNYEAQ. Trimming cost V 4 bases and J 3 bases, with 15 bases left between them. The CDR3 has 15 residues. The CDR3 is CASSSGTRSDTEAFF. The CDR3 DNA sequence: TGTGCCAGCAGCTCAGGGACACGGAGCGACACTGAAGCTTTCTTT.

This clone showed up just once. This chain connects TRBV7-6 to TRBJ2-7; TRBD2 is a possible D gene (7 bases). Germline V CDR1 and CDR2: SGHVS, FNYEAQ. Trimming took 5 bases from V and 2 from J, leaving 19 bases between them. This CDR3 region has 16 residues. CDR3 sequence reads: CASSPRVAGATYEQYF. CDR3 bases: TGTGCCAGCAGCCCCCGGGTGGCGGGGGCCACCTACGAGCAGTACTTC.

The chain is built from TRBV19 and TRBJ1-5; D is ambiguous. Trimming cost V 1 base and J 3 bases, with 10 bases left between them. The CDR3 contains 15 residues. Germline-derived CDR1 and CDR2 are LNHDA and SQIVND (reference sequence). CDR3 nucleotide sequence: TGTGCCAGTAGTATAGTGAACAGCTACAATCAGCCCCAGCATTTT. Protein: CASSIVNSYNQPQHF.

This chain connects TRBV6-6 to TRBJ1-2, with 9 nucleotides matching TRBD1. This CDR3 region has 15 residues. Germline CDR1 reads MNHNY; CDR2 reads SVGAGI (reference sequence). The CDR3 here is CAHTQGTGNNYGYTF. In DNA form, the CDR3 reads TGTGCTCATACCCAGGGGACAGGGAACAACTATGGCTACACCTTC.

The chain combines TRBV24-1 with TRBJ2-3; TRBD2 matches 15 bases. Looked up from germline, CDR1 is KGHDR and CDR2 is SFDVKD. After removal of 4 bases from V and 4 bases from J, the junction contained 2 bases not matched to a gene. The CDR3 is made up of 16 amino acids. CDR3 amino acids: CATSDGLAGGADTQYF. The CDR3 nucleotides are TGTGCCACCAGTGACGGACTAGCGGGAGGGGCAGATACGCAGTATTTT.

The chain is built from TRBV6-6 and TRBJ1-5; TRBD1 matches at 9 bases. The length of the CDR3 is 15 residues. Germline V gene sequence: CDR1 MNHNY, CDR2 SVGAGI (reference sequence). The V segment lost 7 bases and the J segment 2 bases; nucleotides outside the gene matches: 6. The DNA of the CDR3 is TGTGCCAGCACCGGGACAGGGATACGCAATCAGCCCCAGCATTTT. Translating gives CASTGTGIRNQPQHF.